This is a list of T cell receptor beta chains from one sample in a study of blood T cell repertoires in COVID-19. Sequencing used immunoSEQ multiplex PCR; TCRdb keeps in-frame clones, though not all of them. The sample shows fewer than 100,000 clones, roughly nine tenths of them seen only once. The specimen was peripheral blood. The source of these receptors is a woman in her fifties or sixties in a cohort sampled during active COVID-19. Each CDR3 is given without its conserved first and last residue. Each record gives: CDR3 protein, V gene, J gene.

ASSPYGQVSGGELF	TRBV9	TRBJ2-2
ASSQAAGGPTDTQY	TRBV4-2	TRBJ2-3
SVGGSTDTQY	TRBV29-1	TRBJ2-3
ASGAGTSGSSDTQY	TRBV19	TRBJ2-3
ASSVRLAMNTGELF	TRBV9	TRBJ2-2
ASSVAGGGDEQY	TRBV9	TRBJ2-7
ASSLAPTKFGGGYT	TRBV7-2	TRBJ1-2
ASSSDRGLYNEQF	TRBV6-2/TRBV6-3	TRBJ2-1
ASSLAGFGYT	TRBV5-6	TRBJ1-2
ASSQDVTRDYQQF	TRBV3-1/TRBV3-2	TRBJ2-1
ASSPRTGGSFSFEQY	TRBV3-1/TRBV3-2	TRBJ2-7
ASSLTSGGAWNEQF	TRBV5-1	TRBJ2-1
ASSPTDGYGTVPYEQY	TRBV5-1	TRBJ2-7
ASSLNSGATDTQY	TRBV7-3	TRBJ2-3
ASSPRVTYEQY	TRBV7-3	TRBJ2-7
ASSATGTNTEAF	TRBV9	TRBJ1-1
ASSLYGTSGGATDTQY	TRBV5-1	TRBJ2-3
ASSSIGGTDTQY	TRBV19	TRBJ2-3
ASSDRDRGRRGYGYT	TRBV6-1	TRBJ1-2
ASSRSGGRNQPQH	TRBV19	TRBJ1-5
ASSLEPGAQYGYT	TRBV5-1	TRBJ1-2
ASSYGQDNSPLH	TRBV5-1	TRBJ1-6
ASSFETGSYEQY	TRBV7-9	TRBJ2-7
ASRDRGGYGYT	TRBV6-5	TRBJ1-2
ASSSYT	TRBV7-9	TRBJ1-2
ASSLSRYALLSNQPQH	TRBV7-2	TRBJ1-5
ASRLQGFEQY	TRBV5-6	TRBJ2-7
ASREGLAGGSDTQY	TRBV2	TRBJ2-3